A single T cell receptor beta chain is shown here with its context. The antigen is undetermined. The germline V gene encodes CDR1 MGHRA and CDR2 YSYEKL. Trimming removed 0 bases from V and 6 bases from J; junction bases left unmatched: 6. The CDR3 is 16 residues long. Here immunoSEQ multiplex PCR was the method, and the copy in TCRdb shows in-frame clones only, minus some. This table has around 39,000 clones, around nine tenths appearing once. This sample stems from a study of T cells in localized non-small cell lung cancer. General observations from the study: The appearance of a median roughly 56 of the top 100 tumor clones was seen in adjacent lung. Heterogeneity remains possible because sequencing was limited to only one tumor region. Clonality of T cells reached its maximum in uninvolved adjacent lung, surpassing tumor. A higher density of T cells in blood coincided with extended overall survival.

This TCR was sampled from a woman aged 35 to 70 with stage I lung adenocarcinoma. This rearrangement joins TRBV4-1 to TRBJ2-1; TRBD2 agrees at 9 bases. The starting material was peripheral blood, obtained before any cancer treatment. DNA for the CDR3: TGCGCCAGCAGCCAAGAGGGTAGCGGGAGACGCAATGAGCAGTTCTTC. Protein: CASSQEGSGRRNEQFF.